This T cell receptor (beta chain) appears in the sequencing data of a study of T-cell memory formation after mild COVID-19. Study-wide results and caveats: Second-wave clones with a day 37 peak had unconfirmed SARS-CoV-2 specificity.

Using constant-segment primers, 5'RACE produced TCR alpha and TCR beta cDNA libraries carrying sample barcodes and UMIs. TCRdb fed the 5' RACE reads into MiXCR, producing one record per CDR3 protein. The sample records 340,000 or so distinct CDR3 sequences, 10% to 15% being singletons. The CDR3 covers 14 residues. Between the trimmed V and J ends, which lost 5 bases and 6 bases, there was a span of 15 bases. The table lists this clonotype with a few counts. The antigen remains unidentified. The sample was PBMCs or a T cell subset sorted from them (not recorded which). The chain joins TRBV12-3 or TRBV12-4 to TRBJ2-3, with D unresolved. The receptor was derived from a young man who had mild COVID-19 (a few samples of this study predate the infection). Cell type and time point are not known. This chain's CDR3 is CASSPLHGRDTQYF. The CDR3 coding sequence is TGTGCCAGCAGTCCATTGCACGGGCGGGATACGCAGTATTTT.